This T cell receptor (beta chain) was obtained from a study of T cells after yellow fever vaccination. Study context: Preparation used SMART-Seq v4 Ultra Low Input for the low-cell-number fractions.

The V gene's germline CDR1 is SGHTA and CDR2 FQGNSA. The germline V and J ends were trimmed by 2 bases and 5 bases, with 18 bases remaining between them. CDR3 length equals 16 residues. Of note for this clonotype: What it recognizes is unknown.

TCRdb passed the 5' RACE reads through MiXCR, listing each CDR3 protein once. Among hundreds of thousands of distinct CDR3 sequences listed, approximately 13% were seen once. Study outcomes and limitations: It was the secondary response that reached its peak faster, day 5 versus 15, but it was weaker. FACS-sorted repertoires might harbor abundant contaminating clonotypes from the bulk population.

The TCR comes from a man aged 25-40 years who received the YFV17D yellow fever vaccine. The chain links TRBV7-2 to TRBJ1-2; D remains ambiguous. The starting material was PBMCs, obtained on the day of the yellow fever booster vaccination. The CDR3 reads CASSLRGGRGDYGYTF. DNA for the CDR3: TGTGCCAGCAGCTTACGAGGTGGCCGTGGGGATTATGGCTACACCTTC.